The 11 T cell receptor beta chains presented below share a single source sample, sequenced in a study of T cell repertoires in cytomegalovirus infection. MiXCR, run by TCRdb on the reads, gives a single entry per CDR3 protein. Of 700,000 to 900,000 distinct CDR3 sequences listed, around 29% are singletons. Their cognate antigens are unknown. The sequencing used cultured CD8+ T cells from PBMCs, collected from culture after CMV antigen stimulation. All receptors come from a human donor in good health (CMV status not recorded). Some clones in this sample may be carry-over from other donors' samples.

This rearrangement joins TRBV12-3 or TRBV12-4 to TRBJ1-5; D possibly corresponds to TRBD1 (5 bases). The CDR3 spans 21 residues. V lost 0 bases to trimming and J lost 1 base, with 25 bases between them. The CDR3 region is CASSLASTRTGGGVSNQPQHF. As DNA, the CDR3 is TGTGCCAGCAGTTTAGCGTCTACTCGGACCGGTGGGGGGGTGAGCAATCAGCCCCAGCATTTT.

This clonotype appeared many times. An end of the junction differs from the germline gene, which may be a read error. The V and J genes are TRBV27 and TRBJ1-5; the D is unclear. This CDR3 has 14 amino acids. CDR1 is MNHEY and CDR2 is SMNVEV in the germline V gene (reference sequence). CDR3 loop: CASSLSPGNQPQHF. The DNA of the CDR3 is TGTGCCAGCAGCTTATCTCCGGGGAATCAGCCCCAGCATTTT.

The chain is built from TRBV4-3 and TRBJ2-1; D perhaps matches TRBD1 (5 bases). The CDR3 is 14 residues long. V lost 1 base, J lost 6 bases, and 10 bases lay in between. The germline gives CDR1 LGHNA, CDR2 YSLEER. CDR3 DNA: TGCGCCAGCAGCCAAGGAGTAGGGGTCAATGAGCAGTTCTTC. This gives the protein CASSQGVGVNEQFF.

This clonotype was counted at least ten times. The CDR3 reads CASSQRASGGPQFQYF. Here the CDR3 DNA reads TGTGCCAGCAGCCAAAGGGCTAGCGGGGGCCCCCAGTTCCAGTATTTT. The V and J genes are TRBV7-6 and TRBJ2-3; TRBD2 matches 10 bases. The CDR3 runs to 16 residues. The ends lost 5 bases at V and 12 bases at J; junction bases unmatched: 17. Germline CDR1 reads SGHVS; CDR2 reads FNYEAQ.

The genes are TRBV28 and TRBJ2-4; 9 bases map to TRBD2. Trimming at V came to 3 bases and at J to 2 bases, leaving 8 bases not matched to a gene. The CDR3 length is 17 residues. From germline, CDR1 is MDHEN and CDR2 SYDVKM. The CDR3 region is CASSLLSSGASKNIQYF. CDR3 sequence (DNA): TGTGCCAGCAGTTTGCTCTCTAGCGGGGCTTCCAAAAACATTCAGTACTTC.

The V call is TRBV9, the J call TRBJ2-3; 9 bases line up with TRBD2. CDR1 is SGDLS, CDR2 YYNGEE, per germline. J was trimmed by 3 bases and V by 0 bases; bases with no gene match: 8. This CDR3 spans 17 amino acids. The CDR3 reads CASSVDPAGGPTDTQYF. CDR3 bases: TGTGCCAGCAGCGTAGACCCGGCGGGGGGGCCGACAGATACGCAGTATTTT.

This clonotype was counted many times. The V and J genes are TRBV20-1 and TRBJ2-1; 10 bases line up with TRBD1. Germline trimming cut 5 bases from V and 1 base from J; bases unmatched to any gene: 8. The germline CDR1 and CDR2 sequences are DFQATT and SNEGSKA (reference sequence). The CDR3 has 16 residues. CDR3 DNA: TGCAGTGCTCACTCTCCGGGACAGGGGTCCTACAATGAGCAGTTCTTC. Its translation is CSAHSPGQGSYNEQFF.

This chain joins TRBV10-3 and TRBJ2-3, with D perhaps matching TRBD2 (5 bases). There are 15 residues in the CDR3. The germline V gene encodes CDR1 ENHRY and CDR2 SYGVKD. V was clipped by 7 bases and J by 0 bases, with 14 bases between them. DNA of the CDR3: TGTGCCATCACCTCCAGAGCGGCTAGCACAGATACGCAGTATTTT. Protein product: CAITSRAASTDTQYF.

There are a few counts of this clonotype. The J gene is TRBJ1-2, the V gene TRBV23-1; possibly TRBD1 for D (5 bases). TRBV23-1 is noted as an ORF with a role that remains uncertain. V lost 3 bases and J 6 bases, leaving 11 bases between the germline ends. This CDR3 has 13 amino acids. The CDR3 here is CASSQERGNGYTF. Written as DNA, the CDR3 is TGCGCCAGCAGTCAGGAAAGGGGAAATGGCTACACCTTC.

This clonotype was counted between two and nine times. Here the CDR3 DNA reads TGTGCCAGCAGCTTAGGGCAGGGGGCCGCCTACGAGCAGTACTTC. This translates into CASSLGQGAAYEQYF. The V and J genes are TRBV11-2 and TRBJ2-7; TRBD1 matches at 8 bases. The germline gives CDR1 SGHAT, CDR2 FQNNGV. J gave up 2 bases and V 1 base, and 4 bases lay outside the gene matches. The CDR3 contains 15 residues.

This clonotype is a singleton in its sample. J is TRBJ1-5 and V is TRBV15, with D uncertain. Germline CDR1 and CDR2: LNHNV and YYDKDF (reference sequence). V lost 1 base and J 6 bases, leaving 10 bases between the germline ends. This CDR3 is 14 amino acids long. The CDR3 reads CATSRAGSRQPQHF. The CDR3, as DNA: TGTGCCACCAGCAGAGCGGGCAGCCGTCAGCCCCAGCATTTT.